The sample holds a few counts of the clone carrying this TCR beta chain. Produced via immunoSEQ multiplex PCR; TCRdb's table is partial and in-frame only. The sample carries roughly 420,000 clones, roughly 87% recorded once. V was clipped by 0 bases and J by 1 base, with 6 bases between them. The CDR3 length is 14 residues. The germline CDR1 and CDR2 sequences are SGHRS and YFSETQ. Treatment specified: roughly 19 received Ad26.COV2.S at low or high dose, single or two shots; about 5 received placebo; per-sample allocation not given. Collection of the samples took place on day 63 after the first injection of vaccine or placebo. Cohort 1b enrolled adults aged 18-55 years in Boston. The record originates from a study of Ad26.COV2.S vaccination and SARS-CoV-2 variants. The overall study: The donor was enrolled in the Ad26.COV2.S arm of the COV1001 trial.

The clonotype originates from a person between 18 and 65 years old who received the Ad26.COV2.S COVID-19 vaccine or a placebo. The chain couples TRBV5-1 to TRBJ2-3; no clear D gene. The sequencing used peripheral blood, collected in a trial of Ad26.COV2.S vaccine versus placebo. Here the CDR3 reads CASSLDPGTDTQYF. The DNA for the CDR3 is TGCGCCAGCAGCTTGGATCCGGGCACAGATACGCAGTATTTT.